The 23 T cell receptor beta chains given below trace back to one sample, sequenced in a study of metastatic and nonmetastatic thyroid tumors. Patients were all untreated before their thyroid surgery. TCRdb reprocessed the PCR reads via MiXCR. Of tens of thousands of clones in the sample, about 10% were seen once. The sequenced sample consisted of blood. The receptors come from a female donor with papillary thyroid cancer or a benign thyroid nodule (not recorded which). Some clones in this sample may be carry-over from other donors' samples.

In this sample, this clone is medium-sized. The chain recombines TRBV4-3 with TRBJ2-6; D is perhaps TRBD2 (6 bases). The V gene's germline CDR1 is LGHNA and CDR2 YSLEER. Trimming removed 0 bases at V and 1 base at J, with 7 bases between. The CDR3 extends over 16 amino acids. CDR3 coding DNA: TGCGCCAGCAGCCAAGAAGGGACTTCTGGGGCCAACGTCCTGACTTTC. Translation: CASSQEGTSGANVLTF.

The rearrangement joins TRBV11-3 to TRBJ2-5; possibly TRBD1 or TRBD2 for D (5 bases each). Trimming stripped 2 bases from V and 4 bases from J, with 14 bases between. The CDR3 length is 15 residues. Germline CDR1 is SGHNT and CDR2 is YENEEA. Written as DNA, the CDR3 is TGTGCCAGCAGCTTATCCGGGACGAGAAGAGAGACCCAGTACTTC. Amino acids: CASSLSGTRRETQYF.

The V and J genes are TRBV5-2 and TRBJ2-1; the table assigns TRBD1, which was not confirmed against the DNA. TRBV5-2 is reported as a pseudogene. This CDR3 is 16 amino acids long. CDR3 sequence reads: CASTSPRQGERGEQFF. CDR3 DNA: TGTGCCAGCACCTCCCCAAGACAGGGGGAGAGGGGTGAGCAGTTCTTC.

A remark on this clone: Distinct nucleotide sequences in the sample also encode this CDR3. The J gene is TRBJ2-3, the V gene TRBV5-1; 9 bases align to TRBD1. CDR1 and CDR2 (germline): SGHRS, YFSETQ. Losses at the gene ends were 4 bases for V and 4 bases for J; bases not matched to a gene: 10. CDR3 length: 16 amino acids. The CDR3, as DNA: TGCGCCAGCAGCCCCGAACAGGGGGCACGGTCAGATACGCAGTATTTT. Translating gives CASSPEQGARSDTQYF.

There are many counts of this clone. CDR3 DNA: TGTGCCAGCAGTTACTCTTCCCCCACAGATACGCAGTATTTT. Its translation: CASSYSSPTDTQYF. The V and J genes are TRBV6-6 and TRBJ2-3; D not certain. The V end was cut by 0 bases, the J end by 2 bases, with 6 bases between. Germline loops: CDR1 MNHNY, CDR2 SVGAGI (reference sequence). There are 14 residues in the CDR3.

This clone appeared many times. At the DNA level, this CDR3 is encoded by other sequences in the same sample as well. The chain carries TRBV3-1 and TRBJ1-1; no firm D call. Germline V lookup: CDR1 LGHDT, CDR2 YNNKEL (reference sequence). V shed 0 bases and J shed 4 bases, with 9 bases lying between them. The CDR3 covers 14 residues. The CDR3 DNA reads TGTGCCAGCAGCCAAGATGGTCCCGGCACTGAAGCTTTCTTT. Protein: CASSQDGPGTEAFF.

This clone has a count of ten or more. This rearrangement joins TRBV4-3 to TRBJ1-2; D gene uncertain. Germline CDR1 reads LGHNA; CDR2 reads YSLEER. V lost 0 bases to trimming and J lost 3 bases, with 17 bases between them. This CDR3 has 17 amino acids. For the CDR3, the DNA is TGCGCCAGCAGCCAAGATAGGGATGTACAATACTACTATGGCTACACCTTC. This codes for CASSQDRDVQYYYGYTF.

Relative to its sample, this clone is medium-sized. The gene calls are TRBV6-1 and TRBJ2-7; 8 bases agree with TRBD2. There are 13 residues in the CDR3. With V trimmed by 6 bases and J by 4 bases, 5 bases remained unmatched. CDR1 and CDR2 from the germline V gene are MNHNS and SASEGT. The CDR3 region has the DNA TGTGCCAGCAGACTAGCGGAGTTATACGAGCAGTACTTC. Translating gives CASRLAELYEQYF.

The CDR3 region is CASSFGSGLANEQYF. DNA for the CDR3: TGTGCCAGCAGTTTCGGTTCAGGGCTAGCGAACGAGCAGTACTTC. The chain is built from TRBV12-3 or TRBV12-4 and TRBJ2-7, with a possible D match to TRBD2 (6 bases). The CDR3 runs to 15 residues. V dropped 3 bases and J dropped 5 bases, with 17 bases sitting between them.

Here the CDR3 DNA reads TGTGCCACCAGTGATTTCCGGGGTGCTGCAGATACGCAGTATTTT. It yields the protein CATSDFRGAADTQYF. The chain recombines TRBV24-1 with TRBJ2-3; a possible D gene is TRBD2 (5 bases). V lost 1 base, J lost 4 bases, and 11 bases lay in between. The CDR3 is made up of 15 amino acids. In germline, CDR1 is KGHDR, CDR2 SFDVKD.

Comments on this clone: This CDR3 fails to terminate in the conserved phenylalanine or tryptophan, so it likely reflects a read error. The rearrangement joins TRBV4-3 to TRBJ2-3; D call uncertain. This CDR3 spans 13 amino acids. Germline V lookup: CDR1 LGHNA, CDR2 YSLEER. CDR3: CASSQGTTDRQYL. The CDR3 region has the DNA TGCGCCAGCAGCCAGGGAACCACAGATAGGCAGTATTTG.

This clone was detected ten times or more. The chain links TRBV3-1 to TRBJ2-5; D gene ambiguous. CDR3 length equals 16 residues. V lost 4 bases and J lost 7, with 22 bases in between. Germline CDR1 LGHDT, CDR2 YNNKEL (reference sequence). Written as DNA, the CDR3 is TGTGCCAGCAGCCCTTACCGCCCAGGACCTTTGGGGACCCAGTACTTC. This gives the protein CASSPYRPGPLGTQYF.

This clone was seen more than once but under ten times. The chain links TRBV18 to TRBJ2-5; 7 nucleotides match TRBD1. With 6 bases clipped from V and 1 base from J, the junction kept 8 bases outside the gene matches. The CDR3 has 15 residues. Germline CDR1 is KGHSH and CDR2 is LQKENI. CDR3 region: CASSLDRDSQETQYF. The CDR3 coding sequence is TGTGCCAGCTCCCTCGACCGGGACAGCCAAGAGACCCAGTACTTC.

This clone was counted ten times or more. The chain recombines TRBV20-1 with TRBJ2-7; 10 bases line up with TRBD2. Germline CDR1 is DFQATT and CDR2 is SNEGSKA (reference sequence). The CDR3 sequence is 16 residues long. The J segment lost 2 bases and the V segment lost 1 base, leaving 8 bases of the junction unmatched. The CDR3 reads CSARAPTLAGAYEQYF. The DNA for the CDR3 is TGCAGTGCTAGAGCTCCGACCCTAGCGGGAGCCTACGAGCAGTACTTC.

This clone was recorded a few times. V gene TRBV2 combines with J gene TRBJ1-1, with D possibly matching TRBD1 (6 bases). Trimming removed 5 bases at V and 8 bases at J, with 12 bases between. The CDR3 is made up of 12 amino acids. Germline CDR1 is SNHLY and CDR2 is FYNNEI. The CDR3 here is CASSPNRVEAFF. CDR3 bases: TGTGCCAGCAGTCCAAACAGGGTCGAAGCTTTCTTT.

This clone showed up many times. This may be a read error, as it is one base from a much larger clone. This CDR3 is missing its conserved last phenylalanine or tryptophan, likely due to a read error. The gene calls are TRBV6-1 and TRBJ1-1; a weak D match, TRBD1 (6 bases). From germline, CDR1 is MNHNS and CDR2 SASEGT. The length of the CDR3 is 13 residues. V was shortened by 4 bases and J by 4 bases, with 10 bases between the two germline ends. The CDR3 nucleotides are TGTGCCAGCAGTGGACAGGTGGGCACTGAAGCTTTCCTT. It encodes CASSGQVGTEAFL.

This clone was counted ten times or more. DNA of the CDR3: TGTGCCACCCACACAGGCACCCCCAACGCCTACACCTTC. Translated, it gives CATHTGTPNAYTF. J is TRBJ1-2 and V is TRBV10-3, with D perhaps matching TRBD1 (5 bases). This CDR3 is built from 13 residues. V shed 10 bases and J shed 10 bases, with 22 bases lying between them. The germline CDR1 and CDR2 sequences are ENHRY and SYGVKD.

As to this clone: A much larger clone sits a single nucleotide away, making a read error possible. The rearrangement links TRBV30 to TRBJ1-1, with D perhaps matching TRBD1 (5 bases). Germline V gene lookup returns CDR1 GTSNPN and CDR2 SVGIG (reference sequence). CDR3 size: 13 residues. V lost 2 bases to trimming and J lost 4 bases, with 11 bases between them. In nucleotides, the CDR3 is TGTGCCTGGAGTCCCAGGGAGGGCACTGAAGCTTTCTTT. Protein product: CAWSPREGTEAFF.

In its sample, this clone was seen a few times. The CDR3 loop reads CASSLEQGENTGELFF. CDR3 DNA sequence: TGTGCCAGCAGCTTGGAACAGGGGGAAAACACCGGGGAGCTGTTTTTT. The V gene is TRBV5-6, the J gene TRBJ2-2, with 8 bases identical to TRBD1. Germline CDR1 reads SGHDT; CDR2 reads YYEEEE. The junction had 3 bases not matched to a gene; V was cut back by 0 bases and J by 2 bases. The CDR3 totals 16 residues. Based on the CDR3 plus reference TRBV5-6 and TRBJ2-2, the full variable domain is DAGVTQSPTHLIKTRGQQVTLRCSPKSGHDTVSWYQQALGQGPQFIFQYYEEEERQRGNFPDRFSGHQFPNYSSELNVNALLLGDSALYLCASSLEQGENTGELFFGEGSRLTVL.

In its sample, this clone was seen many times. The CDR3 is CASSFRGAGGKETQYF. DNA for the CDR3: TGTGCCAGCAGCTTTCGGGGGGCGGGAGGGAAAGAGACCCAGTACTTC. This chain connects TRBV7-2 to TRBJ2-5, with 9 bases identical to TRBD2. The CDR3 sequence is 16 residues long. Germline V lookup: CDR1 SGHTA, CDR2 FQGNSA. The junction had 8 bases not matched to a gene; V was cut back by 3 bases and J by 3 bases.

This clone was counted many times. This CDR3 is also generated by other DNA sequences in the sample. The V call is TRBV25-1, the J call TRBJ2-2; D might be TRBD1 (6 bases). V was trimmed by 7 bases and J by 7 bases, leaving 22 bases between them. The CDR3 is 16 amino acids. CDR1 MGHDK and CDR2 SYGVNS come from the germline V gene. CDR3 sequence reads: CASTSDRSLKGGELFF. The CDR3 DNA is TGTGCCAGCACTTCCGACAGGTCGCTCAAGGGCGGGGAGCTGTTTTTT.

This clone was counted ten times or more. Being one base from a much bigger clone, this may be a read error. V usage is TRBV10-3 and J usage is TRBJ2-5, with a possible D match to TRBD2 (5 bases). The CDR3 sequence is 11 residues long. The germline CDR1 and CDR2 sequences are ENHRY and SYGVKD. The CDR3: CATTQEETRYF. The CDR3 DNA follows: TGTGCCACGACGCAGGAGGAGACCCGGTACTTC.

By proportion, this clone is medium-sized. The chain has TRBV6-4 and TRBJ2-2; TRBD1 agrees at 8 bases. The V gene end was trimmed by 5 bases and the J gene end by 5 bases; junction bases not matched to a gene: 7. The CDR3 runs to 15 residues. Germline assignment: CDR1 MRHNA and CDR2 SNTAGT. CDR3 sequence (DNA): TGTGCCAGCAGTCCCACAGGGGGAGAAACCGGGGAGCTGTTTTTT. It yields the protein CASSPTGGETGELFF.